A selection of T cell receptor beta chains follows, all from one sample in a study of response to subunit inactivated influenza vaccine. TCRdb recomputed calls from the RT-PCR reads with MiXCR, one row per CDR3 protein. The sample consists of around 580,000 distinct CDR3 sequences, roughly 12% of them appearing once. Specimen: PBMCs from blood, collected on the day of vaccination. These TCRs come from a middle-aged man who received an inactivated influenza vaccine. The CDR3 runs from the conserved cysteine through the conserved F or W. The D gene is left open where the match is weak. Not all rows give a size; the values are once, few, many and, for expanded clones, a class.

v_call: TRBV20-1
clone_size: few
cdr3_length: 13
d_call: .
j_call: TRBJ2-2
cdr3_nt: TGCAGTGCAACCCGACTAGTAGCCGGGGAGCTGTTTTTT
cdr3_aa: CSATRLVAGELFF

v_call: TRBV15
clone_size: few
cdr3_length: 15
d_call: .
j_call: TRBJ1-6
cdr3_nt: TGTGCCACCAGCAGAGATCGTTCCTATAATTCACCCCTCCACTTT
cdr3_aa: CATSRDRSYNSPLHF

v_call: TRBV6-5
clone_size: .
cdr3_length: 16
d_call: .
j_call: TRBJ2-2
cdr3_nt: TGTGCCAGCAGTTACTCGAGGTCCGCCGGATCCGGGGAGCTGTTTTTT
cdr3_aa: CASSYSRSAGSGELFF

v_call: TRBV4-1
clone_size: .
cdr3_length: 18
d_call: TRBD2
j_call: TRBJ2-1
cdr3_nt: TGCGCCAGCAGCCAAGGGCTAGCGGGGGTCAGATCCTACAATGAGCAGTTCTTC
cdr3_aa: CASSQGLAGVRSYNEQFF

v_call: TRBV20-1
clone_size: many
cdr3_length: 11
d_call: .
j_call: TRBJ2-1
cdr3_nt: TGCAGTGCATCCCAGGGGAATGAGCAGTTCTTC
cdr3_aa: CSASQGNEQFF

v_call: TRBV11-2
clone_size: .
cdr3_length: 15
d_call: TRBD2
j_call: TRBJ2-2
cdr3_nt: TGTGCCAGCAGCTTAGAACCAGCGGGGATCGGGGAGCTGTTTTTT
cdr3_aa: CASSLEPAGIGELFF

v_call: TRBV6-2/TRBV6-3
clone_size: .
cdr3_length: 18
d_call: TRBD2
j_call: TRBJ2-1
cdr3_nt: TGTGCCAGCAGTTACCGCCGGGGGTGGCGGGAGGGTTACAATGAGCAGTTCTTC
cdr3_aa: CASSYRRGWREGYNEQFF

v_call: TRBV4-1
clone_size: few
cdr3_length: 16
d_call: .
j_call: TRBJ1-5
cdr3_nt: TGCGCCAGCAGCCAAGATACAGGTTTTAGCAATCAGCCCCAGCATTTT
cdr3_aa: CASSQDTGFSNQPQHF

v_call: TRBV27
clone_size: many
cdr3_length: 17
d_call: .
j_call: TRBJ1-5
cdr3_nt: TGTGCCAGCAGCCAAAACCGCATCTTGCGGGTAGACCAGCCCCAGCATTTT
cdr3_aa: CASSQNRILRVDQPQHF

v_call: TRBV7-2
clone_size: few
cdr3_length: 15
d_call: TRBD1
j_call: TRBJ1-2
cdr3_nt: TGTGCCAGCAGCGAAAGACAGGGACTTGTCTATGGCTACACCTTC
cdr3_aa: CASSERQGLVYGYTF

v_call: TRBV15
clone_size: many
cdr3_length: 13
d_call: .
j_call: TRBJ1-1
cdr3_nt: TGTGCCACCAGCAGACCCAGGGGCGTGGAGGCTTTCTTT
cdr3_aa: CATSRPRGVEAFF

v_call: TRBV29-1
clone_size: many
cdr3_length: 15
d_call: .
j_call: TRBJ2-7
cdr3_nt: TGCAGCGTTGAAGAGAGGGGGAGCCAGGACTACGAGCAGTACTTC
cdr3_aa: CSVEERGSQDYEQYF

v_call: TRBV3-1
clone_size: .
cdr3_length: 13
d_call: .
j_call: TRBJ2-5
cdr3_nt: TGTGCCAGCAGCCCCCGTTGGATGGGGACCCAGTACTTC
cdr3_aa: CASSPRWMGTQYF

v_call: TRBV20-1
clone_size: few
cdr3_length: 17
d_call: .
j_call: TRBJ2-7
cdr3_nt: TGCAGTGCTAGACCCCTCCCAACCTCTCAGCGAGCCTACGAGCAGTACTTC
cdr3_aa: CSARPLPTSQRAYEQYF

v_call: TRBV5-1
clone_size: few
cdr3_length: 15
d_call: TRBD1
j_call: TRBJ2-1
cdr3_nt: TGCGCCAGCAGCTTGGCGGGACAGACAAACAATGAGCAGTTCTTC
cdr3_aa: CASSLAGQTNNEQFF

v_call: TRBV7-9
clone_size: .
cdr3_length: 17
d_call: .
j_call: TRBJ2-3
cdr3_nt: TGTGCCAGCAGCTTAGCTAGGTCAGGTCCTAGCACAGATACGCAGTATTTT
cdr3_aa: CASSLARSGPSTDTQYF

v_call: TRBV12-3/TRBV12-4
clone_size: .
cdr3_length: 14
d_call: .
j_call: TRBJ1-4
cdr3_nt: TGTGCCAGCAGTTTGGCCCTCCTTGGGGAAAAACTGTTTTTT
cdr3_aa: CASSLALLGEKLFF